This T cell receptor beta chain comes out of a study of T cells in Graves' hyperthyroidism and ophthalmopathy. The study, taken as a whole, reports: Ophthalmopathy was identified by the model a median around 5.9 months ahead of onset.

With regard to this clonotype: The antigen is undetermined.

On the basis of clinical symptoms, serum thyroxine and TRAb, thyroid ultrasound and orbital computed tomography, diagnoses were made. The TCR beta CDR3 regions underwent amplification using RNA transcripts as the source. First-round RT-PCR targeting the TCR CDR3 was performed with the HTBI primer set. From the multiplex PCR reads, TCRdb called clonotypes with MiXCR, one entry per CDR3 protein. The table lists around 570,000 distinct CDR3 sequences, just under 20% of them singletons. The source of this sequence is a man between 40 and 49 years old with Graves' ophthalmopathy. The sequenced sample consisted of blood.

The CDR3 region has the DNA TGTGCCAGCGGATACCCCCCTACCGGGACTAGCGGGAGACAAGAGACCCAGTACTTC. Protein: CASGYPPTGTSGRQETQYF. This chain connects TRBV11-2 to TRBJ2-5; TRBD2 matches at 14 bases. This CDR3 comprises 19 residues. V dropped 8 bases and J dropped 2; count of bases not matched to a gene: 16. Germline lookup yields CDR1 SGHAT and CDR2 FQNNGV.